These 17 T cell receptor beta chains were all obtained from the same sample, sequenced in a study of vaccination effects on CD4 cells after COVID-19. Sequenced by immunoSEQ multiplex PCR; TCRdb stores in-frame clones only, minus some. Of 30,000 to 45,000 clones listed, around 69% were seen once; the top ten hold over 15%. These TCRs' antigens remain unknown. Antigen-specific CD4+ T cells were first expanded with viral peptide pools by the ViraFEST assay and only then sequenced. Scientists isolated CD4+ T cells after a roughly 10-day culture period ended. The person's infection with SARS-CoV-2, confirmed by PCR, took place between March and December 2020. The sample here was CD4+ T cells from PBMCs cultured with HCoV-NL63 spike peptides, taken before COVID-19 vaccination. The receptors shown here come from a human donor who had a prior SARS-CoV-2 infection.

As DNA, the CDR3 is TGTGCCAGCAGCTTAACAGGAGGACCGGGCGGCGGGGTCGATGAGCAGTTCTTC. Its translation: CASSLTGGPGGGVDEQFF. The chain links TRBV7-3 to TRBJ2-1, with D possibly being TRBD2 (6 bases). This CDR3 contains 18 residues. Trimming took 0 bases from V and 8 from J, leaving 23 bases between them. Per the germline V gene, CDR1 is SGHTA and CDR2 is FQGTGA.

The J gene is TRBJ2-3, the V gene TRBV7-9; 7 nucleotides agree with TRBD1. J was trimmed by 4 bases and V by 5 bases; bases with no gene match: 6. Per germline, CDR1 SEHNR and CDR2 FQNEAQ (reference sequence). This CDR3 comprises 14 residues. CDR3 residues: CASSPDRAADTQYF. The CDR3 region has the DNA TGTGCCAGCAGCCCAGACAGGGCGGCAGATACGCAGTATTTT.

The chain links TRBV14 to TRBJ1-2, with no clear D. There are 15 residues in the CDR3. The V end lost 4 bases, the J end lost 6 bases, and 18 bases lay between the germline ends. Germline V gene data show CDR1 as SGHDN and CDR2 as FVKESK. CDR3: CASSPSARAGHGYTF. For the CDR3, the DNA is TGTGCCAGCAGCCCGTCGGCGCGGGCCGGGCATGGCTACACCTTC.

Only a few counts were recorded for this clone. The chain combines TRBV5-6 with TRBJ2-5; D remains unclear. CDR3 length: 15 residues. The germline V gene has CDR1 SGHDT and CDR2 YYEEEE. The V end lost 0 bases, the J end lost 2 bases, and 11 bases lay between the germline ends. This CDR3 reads CASSLVGSSQETQYF. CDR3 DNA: TGTGCCAGCAGCTTGGTTGGGTCCAGTCAAGAGACCCAGTACTTC.

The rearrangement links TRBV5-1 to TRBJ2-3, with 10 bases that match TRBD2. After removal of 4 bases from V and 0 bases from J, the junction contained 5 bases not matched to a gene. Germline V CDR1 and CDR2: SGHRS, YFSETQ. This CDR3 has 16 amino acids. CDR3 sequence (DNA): TGCGCCAGCAGCAAGGGACTAGCGTCTAGCACAGATACGCAGTATTTT. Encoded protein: CASSKGLASSTDTQYF.

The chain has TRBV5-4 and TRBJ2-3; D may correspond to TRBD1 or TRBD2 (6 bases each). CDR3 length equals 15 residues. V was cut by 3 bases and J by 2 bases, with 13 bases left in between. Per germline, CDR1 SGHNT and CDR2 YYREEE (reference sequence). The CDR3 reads CASSSRGGHTDTQYF. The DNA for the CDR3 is TGTGCCAGCAGCTCCAGGGGAGGACACACAGATACGCAGTATTTT.

CDR3 nucleotides: TGTGCCAGCAGCTTAGGCGGTTGGAACGAGCAGTACTTC. As protein: CASSLGGWNEQYF. The chain combines TRBV13 with TRBJ2-7; D gene unclear. Germline loops: CDR1 PRHDT, CDR2 FYEKMQ (reference sequence). The CDR3 contains 13 residues. Trimming stripped 0 bases from V and 5 bases from J, with 8 bases between.

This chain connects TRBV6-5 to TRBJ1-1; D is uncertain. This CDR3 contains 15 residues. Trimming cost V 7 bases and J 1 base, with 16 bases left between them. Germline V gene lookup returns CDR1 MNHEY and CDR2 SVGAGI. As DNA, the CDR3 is TGTGCCAGCACGAACCCAGGAGGAGGGAACACTGAAGCTTTCTTT. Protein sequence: CASTNPGGGNTEAFF.

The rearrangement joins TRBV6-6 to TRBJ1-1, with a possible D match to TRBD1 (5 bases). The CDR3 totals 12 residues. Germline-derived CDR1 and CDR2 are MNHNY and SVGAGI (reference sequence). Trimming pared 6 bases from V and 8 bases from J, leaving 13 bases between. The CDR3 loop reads CASSLEGTEAFF. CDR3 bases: TGTGCCAGCAGCTTGGAAGGGACCGAAGCTTTCTTT.

The CDR3 DNA reads TGCGCCAGCAGCTTGGTAGGGACCAAAAACATTCAGTACTTC. This codes for CASSLVGTKNIQYF. The chain has TRBV5-1 and TRBJ2-4; D remains unclear. From germline, CDR1 is SGHRS and CDR2 YFSETQ. V lost 0 bases, J lost 2 bases, and 6 bases lay in between. The CDR3 has 14 amino acids.

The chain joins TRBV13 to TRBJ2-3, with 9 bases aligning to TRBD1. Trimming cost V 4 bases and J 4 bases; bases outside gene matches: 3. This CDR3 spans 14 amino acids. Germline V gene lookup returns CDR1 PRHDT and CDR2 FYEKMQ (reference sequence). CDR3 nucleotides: TGTGCCAGCAGCTCGGGACAGGGAGCAGATACGCAGTATTTT. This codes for CASSSGQGADTQYF.

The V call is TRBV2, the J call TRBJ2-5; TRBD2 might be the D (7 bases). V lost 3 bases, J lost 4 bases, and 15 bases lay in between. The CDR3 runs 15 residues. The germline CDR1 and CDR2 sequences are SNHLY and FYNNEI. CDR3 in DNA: TGTGCCAGCAGTGATTTTGGGGGGGCCGGAGAGACCCAGTACTTC. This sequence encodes CASSDFGGAGETQYF.

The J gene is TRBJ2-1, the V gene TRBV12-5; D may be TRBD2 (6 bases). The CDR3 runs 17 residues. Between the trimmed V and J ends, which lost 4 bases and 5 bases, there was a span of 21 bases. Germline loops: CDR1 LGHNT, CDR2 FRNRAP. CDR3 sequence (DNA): TGTGCTAGTGGTTCCTCCCTACTAGTCGGGGGTAACAATGAGCAGTTCTTC. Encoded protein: CASGSSLLVGGNNEQFF.

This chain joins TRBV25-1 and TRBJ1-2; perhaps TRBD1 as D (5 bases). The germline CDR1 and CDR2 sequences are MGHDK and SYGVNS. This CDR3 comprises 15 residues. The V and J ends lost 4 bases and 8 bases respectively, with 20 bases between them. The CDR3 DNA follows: TGTGCCAGCAGTGGTAGGGGCAGGTTGACCTCCGGCTACACCTTC. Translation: CASSGRGRLTSGYTF.

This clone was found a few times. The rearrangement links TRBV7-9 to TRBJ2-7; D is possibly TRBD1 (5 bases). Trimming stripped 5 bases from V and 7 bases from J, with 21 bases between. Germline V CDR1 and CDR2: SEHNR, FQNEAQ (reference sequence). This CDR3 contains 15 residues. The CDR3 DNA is TGTGCCAGCAGCAAAATCAGGGATCCGGCGAGAGAGCAGTACTTC. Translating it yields CASSKIRDPAREQYF.

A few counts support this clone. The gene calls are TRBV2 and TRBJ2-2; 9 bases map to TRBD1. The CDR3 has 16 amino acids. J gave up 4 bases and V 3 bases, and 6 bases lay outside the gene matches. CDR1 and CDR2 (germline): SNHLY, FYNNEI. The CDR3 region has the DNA TGTGCCAGCAGTGATCCCGGACAGGGGTTCACCGGGGAGCTGTTTTTT. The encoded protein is CASSDPGQGFTGELFF.

The CDR3 sequence is CASSPGRGYGYTF. CDR3 DNA sequence: TGTGCCAGCAGTCCTGGGAGAGGCTATGGCTACACCTTC. The chain is built from TRBV6-6 and TRBJ1-2, with D unresolved. Looked up from germline, CDR1 is MNHNY and CDR2 is SVGAGI (reference sequence). The CDR3 contains 13 residues. Trimming stripped 5 bases from V and 4 bases from J, with 11 bases between.